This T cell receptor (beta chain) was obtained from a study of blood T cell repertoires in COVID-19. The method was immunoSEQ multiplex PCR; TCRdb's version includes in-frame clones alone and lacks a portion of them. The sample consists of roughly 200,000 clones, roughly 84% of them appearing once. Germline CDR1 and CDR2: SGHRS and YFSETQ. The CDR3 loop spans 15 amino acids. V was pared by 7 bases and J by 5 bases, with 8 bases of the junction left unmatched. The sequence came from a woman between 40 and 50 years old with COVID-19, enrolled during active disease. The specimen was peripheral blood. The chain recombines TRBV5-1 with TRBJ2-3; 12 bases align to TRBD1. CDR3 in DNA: TGCGCCAGCCGGGACAGGGGGCGCCTAGAAGATACGCAGTATTTT. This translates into CASRDRGRLEDTQYF.